This T cell receptor (beta chain) derives from a study of blood T cell repertoires in COVID-19. Overall study context: PBMCs, B-cell-depleted T cells, or T cells were the source of the cDNA or gDNA that made up the material.

The CDR3 totals 15 residues. V was clipped by 1 base and J by 1 base, with 6 bases between them. Per the germline V gene, CDR1 is SGHNT and CDR2 is YYREEE (reference sequence). On this clone itself: This sample also contains other DNA sequences that code for the same CDR3.

Profiling relied on immunoSEQ multiplex PCR, and the TCRdb table lists in-frame clones only, not all of them. The repertoire consists of a few hundred thousand clones, with approximately 90% occurring once and the leading ten covering roughly 1%. Sequencing used PBMCs or T cells enriched from blood (not recorded which). The sequence came from a man between 18 and 29 years old who had recovered from COVID-19. The chain employs TRBV5-4 and TRBJ2-6; D is possibly TRBD1 (6 bases). The CDR3 is CASSLTGSGANVLTF. In DNA form, the CDR3 reads TGTGCCAGCAGCTTGACAGGGTCTGGGGCCAACGTCCTGACTTTC.